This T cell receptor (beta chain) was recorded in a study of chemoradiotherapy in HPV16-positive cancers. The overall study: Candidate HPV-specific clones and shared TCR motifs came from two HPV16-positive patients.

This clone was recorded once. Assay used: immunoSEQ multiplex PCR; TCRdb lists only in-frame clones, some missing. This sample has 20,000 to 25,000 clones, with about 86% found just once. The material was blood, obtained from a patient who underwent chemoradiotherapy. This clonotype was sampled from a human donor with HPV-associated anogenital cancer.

The DNA of the CDR3 is TGCGCCAGCAGTTTTAGCGGGGGGGCCGGAGATACGCAGTATTTT. It translates to CASSFSGGAGDTQYF. The chain links TRBV5-1 to TRBJ2-3; 11 bases align to TRBD2. The CDR3 is made up of 15 amino acids. Germline CDR1 reads SGHRS; CDR2 reads YFSETQ. V lost 5 bases to trimming and J lost 5 bases; unmatched junction nucleotides: 7.